These 25 T cell receptor beta chains were sequenced from one sample in a study of response to subunit inactivated influenza vaccine. TCRdb analysed the RT-PCR reads with MiXCR anew, one entry per CDR3 protein. The sample has over 800,000 distinct CDR3 sequences, around 20% seen once. Sample: PBMCs from blood, taken roughly 5 days after vaccination. These TCRs come from a man aged 45-65 years who received an inactivated influenza vaccine.

The chain links TRBV3-1 to TRBJ2-1, with D maybe TRBD1 (6 bases). Germline V CDR1 and CDR2: LGHDT, YNNKEL (reference sequence). The V end lost 11 bases, the J end lost 8 bases, and 34 bases lay between the germline ends. The CDR3 covers 18 residues. This CDR3 is CAFSSQGGSSTRSYEQFF. Written as DNA, the CDR3 is TGTGCCTTCAGTTCCCAAGGGGGTTCCTCAACACGCAGCTATGAGCAGTTCTTC.

The chain recombines TRBV7-3 with TRBJ2-1; 8 bases line up with TRBD1. This CDR3 is built from 15 residues. Germline V gives CDR1 SGHTA, CDR2 FQGTGA. V was clipped by 5 bases and J by 3 bases; unmatched bases: 6. DNA for the CDR3: TGTGCCAGCAGCCTGGGACAGGTAAACTACAATGAGCAGTTCTTC. Protein: CASSLGQVNYNEQFF.

In this sample, this clonotype turned up many times. The chain joins TRBV7-9 to TRBJ2-1, with D uncertain. Trimming cost V 2 bases and J 0 bases, with 5 bases left between them. CDR3 length: 14 residues. Germline lookup yields CDR1 SEHNR and CDR2 FQNEAQ (reference sequence). CDR3 DNA sequence: TGTGCCAGCAGCTTATCCCTCTCCTACAATGAGCAGTTCTTC. This sequence encodes CASSLSLSYNEQFF. Drawing the rest from reference TRBV7-9 and TRBJ2-1, the complete variable domain is DTGVSQNPRHKITKRGQNVTFRCDPISEHNRLYWYRQTLGQGPEFLTYFQNEAQLEKSRLLSDRFSAERPKGSFSTLEIQRTEQGDSAMYLCASSLSLSYNEQFFGPGTRLTVL.

In nucleotides, the CDR3 is TGTGCCAGCAGTGTGGAGACAGGGAACGAGCAGTACTTC. This encodes CASSVETGNEQYF. The chain joins TRBV27 to TRBJ2-7; 7 nucleotides match TRBD1. Trimming removed 5 bases from V and 5 bases from J; junction bases left unmatched: 6. The CDR3 has 13 amino acids. The V gene's germline CDR1 is MNHEY and CDR2 SMNVEV (reference sequence).

This clonotype came up a few times. In DNA form, the CDR3 reads TGTGCCAGCAGCCAACCGGACTGGACTCATTACAATGAGCAGTTCTTC. It translates to CASSQPDWTHYNEQFF. The chain links TRBV11-2 to TRBJ2-1; tentative D call: TRBD2 (5 bases). Germline V gene sequence: CDR1 SGHAT, CDR2 FQNNGV. V was clipped by 5 bases and J by 4 bases, with 18 bases between them. CDR3 length: 16 amino acids.

A few counts support this clonotype. The chain links TRBV7-6 to TRBJ2-3, with 8 bases lining up with TRBD1. Trimming cost V 3 bases and J 5 bases; bases outside gene matches: 10. Germline CDR1 and CDR2: SGHVS and FNYEAQ. CDR3 length: 16 residues. The DNA for the CDR3 is TGTGCCAGCAGCTTTCAGACAGGGGTGTTGGGAGATACGCAGTATTTT. It specifies CASSFQTGVLGDTQYF. Filled out from reference TRBV7-6 and TRBJ2-3, the complete variable domain reads GAGVSQSPRYKVTKRGQDVALRCDPISGHVSLYWYRQALGQGPEFLTYFNYEAQQDKSGLPNDRFSAERPEGSISTLTIQRTEQRDSAMYRCASSFQTGVLGDTQYFGPGTRLTVL.

Many counts were recorded for this clonotype. The chain employs TRBV5-5 and TRBJ1-2; D may be TRBD1 (5 bases). The CDR3 has 16 amino acids. V shed 2 bases and J shed 4 bases, with 18 bases lying between them. Germline V gene sequence: CDR1 SGHKS, CDR2 YYEKEE (reference sequence). DNA for the CDR3: TGTGCCAGCAGCTTTCCAGGGAGGATAGGGAGCTATGGCTACACCTTC. Its translation: CASSFPGRIGSYGYTF.

The chain uses TRBV3-1 and TRBJ1-2; D remains unclear. The CDR3 sequence is 14 residues long. CDR1 and CDR2 (germline): LGHDT, YNNKEL (reference sequence). The V and J ends lost 1 base and 0 bases respectively, with 6 bases between them. DNA of the CDR3: TGTGCCAGCAGCCAAGGTACTCCTAACTATGGCTACACCTTC. Residues: CASSQGTPNYGYTF.

The chain is built from TRBV29-1 and TRBJ2-7, with 14 bases lining up with TRBD2. The junction had 4 bases not matched to a gene; V was cut back by 6 bases and J by 6 bases. Germline V CDR1 and CDR2: SQVTM, ANQGSEA. The CDR3 consists of 13 residues. CDR3 region: CSVGLAGVGEQYF. The DNA for the CDR3 is TGCAGCGTGGGACTAGCGGGAGTTGGCGAGCAGTACTTC.

V and J are TRBV5-1 and TRBJ2-3; D unclear. Trimming pared 4 bases from V and 8 bases from J, leaving 11 bases between. The CDR3 has 12 residues. Germline CDR1 is SGHRS and CDR2 is YFSETQ. The CDR3 here is CASSQNGATQYF. As DNA, the CDR3 is TGCGCCAGCAGCCAAAACGGTGCTACGCAGTATTTT.

This clonotype was counted only a few times. V usage is TRBV25-1 and J usage is TRBJ2-3, with D possibly TRBD2 on 5 matching bases. V lost 8 bases and J lost 8, with 14 bases in between. Germline V gene sequence: CDR1 MGHDK, CDR2 SYGVNS. The CDR3 consists of 12 residues. The CDR3 nucleotides read TGTGCCAGCCTTCAATCAGAGGGTACGCAGTATTTT. Encoded protein: CASLQSEGTQYF. Full variable domain (rest looked up from reference TRBV25-1 and TRBJ2-3): EADIYQTPRYLVIGTGKKITLECSQTMGHDKMYWYQQDPGMELHLIHYSYGVNSTEKGDLSSESTVSRIRTEHFPLTLESARPSHTSQYLCASLQSEGTQYFGPGTRLTVL.

This chain uses TRBV3-1 with TRBJ2-2, with 12 nucleotides matching TRBD1. The CDR3 has 16 residues. The germline CDR1 and CDR2 sequences are LGHDT and YNNKEL (reference sequence). V gave up 5 bases and J gave up 7 bases; unmatched junction bases: 8. As DNA, the CDR3 is TGTGCCAGCAGCATAAGGGACAGGGGGCGTGTCGGGGAGCTGTTTTTT. Protein sequence: CASSIRDRGRVGELFF.

This clonotype was seen more than once but under ten times. The V and J genes are TRBV20-1 and TRBJ2-3; the D is unclear. V gave up 0 bases and J gave up 4 bases, with 8 bases separating them. Germline CDR1 and CDR2: DFQATT and SNEGSKA (reference sequence). The CDR3 sequence is 13 residues long. The CDR3 reads CSAREFISDTQYF. The CDR3, as DNA: TGCAGTGCTAGAGAGTTCATCTCAGATACGCAGTATTTT.

This chain connects TRBV3-1 to TRBJ2-5; D might be TRBD1 (7 bases). V lost 4 bases and J 7 bases, leaving 19 bases between the germline ends. Per germline, CDR1 LGHDT and CDR2 YNNKEL (reference sequence). This CDR3 is built from 15 residues. The CDR3: CASSPIAAQGGTQYF. The CDR3, as DNA: TGTGCCAGCAGCCCAATAGCGGCCCAGGGGGGGACCCAGTACTTC.

This clonotype was recorded a few times. The CDR3 reads CASSLRDSNSPLHF. CDR3 nucleotides: TGTGCCAGCAGCCTCCGGGACTCAAATTCACCCCTCCACTTT. The rearrangement joins TRBV5-6 to TRBJ1-6; tentative D call: TRBD1 (5 bases). There are 14 residues in the CDR3. V lost 4 bases and J lost 7, with 12 bases in between. Germline V CDR1 and CDR2: SGHDT, YYEEEE.

There are a few counts of this clonotype. The J gene is TRBJ1-5, the V gene TRBV6-2 or TRBV6-3; maybe TRBD1 (6 bases). Germline CDR1 and CDR2: MNHEY and SVGEGT. The CDR3 consists of 13 residues. Trimming cost V 7 bases and J 3 bases, with 10 bases left between them. DNA of the CDR3: TGTGCCAGCACCGACAGGACCAATCAGCCCCAGCATTTT. Amino acid sequence: CASTDRTNQPQHF.

This rearrangement joins TRBV6-1 to TRBJ1-1; possibly TRBD1 for D (5 bases). Deletions cut 6 bases from V and 3 bases from J, with 20 bases between. The CDR3 loop spans 16 amino acids. In germline, CDR1 is MNHNS, CDR2 SASEGT. The CDR3 nucleotides read TGTGCCAGCAGCTCTAATCCGACAGCCCCGCACACTGAAGCTTTCTTT. It encodes CASSSNPTAPHTEAFF.

The table lists this clonotype with a few counts. V is TRBV11-1 and J is TRBJ2-1; 13 bases match TRBD2. From germline, CDR1 is SGHAT and CDR2 FQDESV (reference sequence). J was trimmed by 4 bases and V by 5 bases; bases with no gene match: 11. CDR3 length: 18 residues. This CDR3 reads CASSPTGTSGITYNEQFF. DNA for the CDR3: TGTGCCAGCAGCCCAACCGGGACTAGCGGGATCACGTACAATGAGCAGTTCTTC.

This clonotype has more than one count but fewer than ten. The V gene is TRBV9, the J gene TRBJ2-1; 13 nucleotides match TRBD2. Germline CDR1 SGDLS, CDR2 YYNGEE. V dropped 3 bases and J dropped 4; count of bases not matched to a gene: 7. This CDR3 has 17 residues. The CDR3 DNA is TGTGCCAGCAGCGACGGGACTAGCGGGGCCCTATACAATGAGCAGTTCTTC. It codes for CASSDGTSGALYNEQFF.

Many counts were recorded for this clonotype. The chain is built from TRBV12-3 or TRBV12-4 and TRBJ2-1, with TRBD2 matching 11 bases. The ends lost 0 bases at V and 11 bases at J; junction bases unmatched: 3. This CDR3 region has 14 residues. The CDR3 protein is CASSLAGTSGKQFF. The CDR3 DNA sequence: TGTGCCAGCAGTTTAGCGGGGACTAGCGGCAAGCAGTTCTTC.

The CDR3 loop is CASSPTSGSLDEQFF. For the CDR3, the DNA is TGTGCCAGCAGTCCGACTAGCGGGAGTCTGGATGAGCAGTTCTTC. V usage is TRBV2 and J usage is TRBJ2-1, with 12 bases aligning to TRBD2. Germline CDR1 is SNHLY and CDR2 is FYNNEI. CDR3 length: 15 amino acids. V shed 5 bases, J shed 8 bases, and the junction held 7 bases outside the gene matches.

This chain connects TRBV6-5 to TRBJ2-1; 11 nucleotides line up with TRBD2. CDR3 length: 17 residues. Germline lookup yields CDR1 MNHEY and CDR2 SVGAGI. J was trimmed by 5 bases and V by 0 bases; bases with no gene match: 6. The CDR3 protein is CASSYSLAGGEHNEQFF. The CDR3 DNA follows: TGTGCCAGCAGTTACTCCCTAGCGGGGGGCGAACACAATGAGCAGTTCTTC.

This clonotype was observed many times. The rearrangement links TRBV10-2 to TRBJ2-1; D gene unclear. Per germline, CDR1 WSHSY and CDR2 SAAADI. Deletions cut 0 bases from V and 6 bases from J, with 12 bases between. The CDR3 spans 15 residues. The CDR3 DNA is TGCGCCAGCAGTGAGTCGAGTCTGAACGGCAATGAGCAGTTCTTC. Encoded protein: CASSESSLNGNEQFF.

This clonotype turned up a few times. The V gene is TRBV18, the J gene TRBJ2-1; maybe TRBD2 (6 bases). V lost 8 bases and J 2 bases, leaving 10 bases between the germline ends. This CDR3 has 13 residues. Germline V lookup: CDR1 KGHSH, CDR2 LQKENI. CDR3: CASVGGTYNEQFF. The CDR3 DNA reads TGTGCCAGCGTGGGAGGTACCTACAATGAGCAGTTCTTC.

A remark on this clonotype: This may be a read error, as it is one base from a much larger clone. The chain joins TRBV7-2 to TRBJ2-4; 7 bases are shared with TRBD1. The CDR3 consists of 14 residues. The germline V gene encodes CDR1 SGHTA and CDR2 FQGNSA. CDR3 nucleotide sequence: TGTGCCAGCAGCCCAGGGACAGCCAAAAACATTCGGTACTTC. As protein: CASSPGTAKNIRYF.